The 5 T cell receptor beta chains in this list originate from one sample, sequenced in a study of T cell responses to AZD1222 COVID-19 vaccine. This table comes from immunoSEQ multiplex PCR, and its TCRdb copy is limited to in-frame clones, with some not included. The profile covers roughly 170,000 clones, with approximately 86% appearing a single time and roughly 2.5% taken by the ten largest. This sample comprised peripheral blood, obtained on day 0 of AZD1222 vaccination. The receptors derive from an adult in good health.

The chain combines TRBV9 with TRBJ2-1; maybe TRBD2 (6 bases). Germline loops: CDR1 SGDLS, CDR2 YYNGEE. This CDR3 has 15 amino acids. Between the trimmed V and J ends, which lost 0 bases and 0 bases, there was a span of 7 bases. The CDR3 loop reads CASSVGGNSYNEQFF. The CDR3 DNA follows: TGTGCCAGCAGCGTAGGCGGGAACTCCTACAATGAGCAGTTCTTC.

The chain is built from TRBV29-1 and TRBJ2-3; no reliable D call. The V and J ends lost 6 bases and 5 bases respectively, with 12 bases between them. Germline loops: CDR1 SQVTM, CDR2 ANQGSEA. The CDR3 has 12 amino acids. The CDR3 sequence: CSVRVQRDTQYF. The CDR3 bases are TGCAGCGTCCGAGTACAAAGAGATACGCAGTATTTT.

The V call is TRBV19, the J call TRBJ1-2; 9 positions match TRBD1. The CDR3 contains 12 residues. CDR1 is LNHDA, CDR2 SQIVND, per germline (reference sequence). The V gene end was trimmed by 6 bases and the J gene end by 8 bases; junction bases not matched to a gene: 4. CDR3 DNA sequence: TGTGCCAGTAGCGGGGACAGGGCGGGCTACACCTTC. Residues: CASSGDRAGYTF. The full variable domain, its missing parts supplied by reference TRBV19 and TRBJ1-2, is DGGITQSPKYLFRKEGQNVTLSCEQNLNHDAMYWYRQDPGQGLRLIYYSQIVNDFQKGDIAEGYSVSREKKESFPLTVTSAQKNPTAFYLCASSGDRAGYTFGSGTRLTVV.

The chain is built from TRBV9 and TRBJ1-6; D might be TRBD1 (5 bases). Trimming removed 0 bases at V and 10 bases at J, with 14 bases between. This CDR3 is 15 amino acids long. Germline CDR1 reads SGDLS; CDR2 reads YYNGEE. The CDR3 region has the DNA TGTGCCAGCAGCGTAGGTGGCAGGGACGGGTCACCCCTCCACTTT. This sequence encodes CASSVGGRDGSPLHF.

Here the CDR3 reads CASTERTSGYNEQFF. The CDR3 bases are TGTGCCAGCACGGAACGGACTAGCGGGTACAATGAGCAGTTCTTC. The chain joins TRBV27 to TRBJ2-1; 11 positions agree with TRBD2. The CDR3 covers 15 residues. V dropped 7 bases and J dropped 4; count of bases not matched to a gene: 6. Germline values: CDR1 MNHEY, CDR2 SMNVEV (reference sequence).